Following are 17 T cell receptor beta chains from one sample sequenced in a study of cytotoxic CD8 clonotypes in ibrutinib-treated CLL. Here immunoSEQ multiplex PCR was the method, and the copy in TCRdb shows in-frame clones only, minus some. Among around 50,000 clones, 57% were seen once, and the ten largest hold around 30%. The material was PBMCs, obtained after 24 months of ibrutinib treatment. Receptors originate from a human donor with chronic lymphocytic leukemia.

The chain couples TRBV20-1 to TRBJ2-5; perhaps TRBD1 as D (5 bases). V was clipped by 3 bases and J by 4 bases, with 6 bases between them. The CDR3 has 11 residues. The germline V gene has CDR1 DFQATT and CDR2 SNEGSKA (reference sequence). Written as DNA, the CDR3 is TGCAGTGCTAGCCAGGGAGAGACCCAGTACTTC. Translated, it gives CSASQGETQYF.

V usage is TRBV6-5 and J usage is TRBJ1-4, with D unresolved. This CDR3 is built from 12 residues. V was trimmed by 2 bases and J by 8 bases, leaving 6 bases between them. Germline-derived CDR1 and CDR2 are MNHEY and SVGAGI. As DNA, the CDR3 is TGTGCCAGCAGTTACGACTTAGAAAAACTGTTTTTT. It is translated as CASSYDLEKLFF.

The chain is built from TRBV29-1 and TRBJ1-3, with D tentatively TRBD1 (6 bases). V was cut by 7 bases and J by 0 bases, with 10 bases left in between. Germline CDR1 SQVTM, CDR2 ANQGSEA. The CDR3 contains 13 residues. This CDR3 is CSAQGSSGNTIYF. CDR3 bases: TGCAGCGCTCAGGGGAGCTCTGGAAACACCATATATTTT.

The chain joins TRBV6-1 to TRBJ2-1, with 10 bases fitting TRBD2. The CDR3 loop spans 14 amino acids. The V and J ends lost 5 bases and 8 bases, in that order; junction bases with no gene match: 6. Per the germline V gene, CDR1 is MNHNS and CDR2 is SASEGT. In DNA, the CDR3 is TGTGCCAGCAGTAGCGGGGGGGCCATCGATGAGCAGTTCTTC. Translating it yields CASSSGGAIDEQFF.

This rearrangement joins TRBV2 to TRBJ2-6; 10 nucleotides match TRBD1. This CDR3 is 21 amino acids long. The germline V gene has CDR1 SNHLY and CDR2 FYNNEI. V gave up 6 bases and J gave up 1 base; unmatched junction bases: 18. CDR3 sequence reads: CASRPRDRGNVHRSGANVLTF. The CDR3 DNA reads TGTGCCAGCAGGCCCCGGGACAGGGGAAACGTCCACCGTTCTGGGGCCAACGTCCTGACTTTC.

V usage is TRBV28 and J usage is TRBJ1-5, with D unclear. Trimming cost V 3 bases and J 7 bases, with 7 bases left between them. Germline CDR1 MDHEN, CDR2 SYDVKM. The CDR3 length is 12 residues. The CDR3 spells CASSLRGQPQHF. The CDR3 DNA follows: TGTGCCAGCAGTTTGAGAGGGCAGCCCCAGCATTTT.

This clone showed up just a few times. J is TRBJ2-1 and V is TRBV12-5; the D gene could be TRBD1 or TRBD2 (6 bases each). The CDR3 contains 15 residues. Trimming cost V 4 bases and J 0 bases, with 10 bases left between them. The germline CDR1 and CDR2 sequences are LGHNT and FRNRAP. The CDR3 DNA reads TGTGCTAGTGGTTCCGGAGGGGGCTCCTACAATGAGCAGTTCTTC. It is translated as CASGSGGGSYNEQFF.

The rearrangement links TRBV7-9 to TRBJ2-5; maybe TRBD2 (5 bases). Germline CDR1 and CDR2: SEHNR and FQNEAQ (reference sequence). Trimming removed 1 base from V and 10 bases from J, with 7 bases in between. There are 11 residues in the CDR3. The CDR3: CASSLDEGQYF. The CDR3 coding sequence is TGTGCCAGCAGCTTAGATGAGGGCCAGTACTTC.

This clone has just one count. The rearrangement joins TRBV2 to TRBJ2-7, with a weak D call TRBD1 (6 bases). Germline V gene lookup returns CDR1 SNHLY and CDR2 FYNNEI. The ends were cut back, 3 bases at V and 1 base at J, with 13 bases in the middle. CDR3 length: 15 residues. CDR3: CASSDGGLRSYEQYF. DNA of the CDR3: TGTGCCAGCAGTGATGGGGGCCTCCGGTCCTACGAGCAGTACTTC. Full variable domain (remainder filled in from reference TRBV2 and TRBJ2-7): EPEVTQTPSHQVTQMGQEVILRCVPISNHLYFYWYRQILGQKVEFLVSFYNNEISEKSEIFDDQFSVERPDGSNFTLKIRSTKLEDSAMYFCASSDGGLRSYEQYFGPGTRLTVT.

The rearrangement joins TRBV4-1 to TRBJ2-2; weak D call: TRBD1 (5 bases). Trimming shortened V by 4 bases and J by 3 bases, and 12 bases separated the two germline ends. The CDR3 extends over 15 amino acids. Germline-derived CDR1 and CDR2 are MGHRA and YSYEKL. CDR3 sequence reads: CASSPRQGDTGELFF. The CDR3 DNA follows: TGCGCCAGCAGCCCCCGGCAGGGTGACACCGGGGAGCTGTTTTTT.

The rearrangement joins TRBV6-5 to TRBJ1-6; possible D gene TRBD1, 5 bases. CDR1 is MNHEY, CDR2 SVGAGI, per germline. The CDR3 totals 12 residues. Trimming pared 5 bases from V and 9 bases from J, leaving 8 bases between. The chain's CDR3 is CASSIQGSPLHF. CDR3 sequence (DNA): TGTGCCAGCAGTATCCAGGGTTCACCCCTCCACTTT.

The rearrangement joins TRBV27 to TRBJ2-1; 8 bases line up with TRBD2. The germline CDR1 and CDR2 sequences are MNHEY and SMNVEV (reference sequence). Germline trimming cut 6 bases from V and 10 bases from J; bases unmatched to any gene: 8. This CDR3 comprises 13 residues. The chain's CDR3 is CASRNSGTPEQFF. Here the CDR3 DNA reads TGTGCCAGCAGGAATAGCGGGACACCCGAGCAGTTCTTC.

This clone was seen only once. The rearrangement uses TRBV6-5 and TRBJ2-5, with 7 nucleotides matching TRBD2. CDR1 is MNHEY and CDR2 is SVGAGI in the germline V gene. The CDR3 covers 14 residues. Trimming cost V 4 bases and J 0 bases; bases outside gene matches: 2. This chain's CDR3 is CASSFGGNQETQYF. The CDR3 coding sequence is TGTGCCAGCAGTTTCGGGGGGAACCAAGAGACCCAGTACTTC.

The rearrangement uses TRBV13 and TRBJ2-3, with D hard to call. Germline values: CDR1 PRHDT, CDR2 FYEKMQ (reference sequence). Trimming removed 5 bases from V and 0 bases from J, with 15 bases in between. The CDR3 consists of 16 residues. In nucleotides, the CDR3 is TGTGCCAGCAGCGACCCTACGCTTCGGAGCACAGATACGCAGTATTTT. Protein sequence: CASSDPTLRSTDTQYF.

The V and J genes are TRBV6-5 and TRBJ2-7; D possibly corresponds to TRBD1 (5 bases). The length of the CDR3 is 11 residues. Germline V gene sequence: CDR1 MNHEY, CDR2 SVGAGI. Between the trimmed V and J ends, which lost 9 bases and 3 bases, there was a span of 9 bases. CDR3 residues: CASWGNYEQYF. In DNA form, the CDR3 reads TGTGCCAGTTGGGGCAACTACGAGCAGTACTTC.

This chain links TRBV23-1 with TRBJ2-7, with D unresolved. TRBV23-1 has ORF status, its function being uncertain. V lost 11 bases, J lost 7 bases, and 21 bases lay in between. The CDR3 contains 13 residues. The CDR3 protein is CAHARVPPLEQYF. The CDR3 DNA reads as TGCGCCCACGCCCGTGTGCCCCCCTTAGAGCAGTACTTC.

The rearrangement uses TRBV6-5 and TRBJ1-5; 8 bases are a match to TRBD1. The trim removed 4 bases at V and 2 bases at J, leaving 7 bases unmatched. Germline-derived CDR1 and CDR2 are MNHEY and SVGAGI. CDR3 length: 16 amino acids. Here the CDR3 reads CASSSRQGTGNQPQHF. The CDR3, as DNA: TGTGCCAGCAGTTCACGACAGGGGACAGGCAATCAGCCCCAGCATTTT.